The clone carrying this TCR beta chain was picked up a small number of times. The antigen is unknown. The data stem from a study of a mutant IDH1 vaccine in newly diagnosed glioma. At the level of the study: Vaccination began 4-6 weeks post radiotherapy alone, or with temozolomide cycles. It was radiotherapy, temozolomide, or both that patients received previously, with most receiving both.

The CDR3 totals 13 residues. Looked up from germline, CDR1 is MNHEY and CDR2 is SMNVEV (reference sequence). Trimming stripped 2 bases from V and 3 bases from J, with 5 bases between. Time point described: week 23, last vaccination. A single vaccine dose contained 300 ug of mutant IDH1 20-mer peptide, and topical imiquimod was used with it. Here immunoSEQ multiplex PCR was the method, and the copy in TCRdb shows in-frame clones only, minus some. The data show 35,000 to 45,000 clones, over 70% seen once. The specimen was PBMCs, collected from a glioma patient whose treatment included an IDH1 peptide vaccine. This receptor was obtained from a woman aged 40 to 50 with glioma. Some clones in this sample may be carry-over from other donors' samples. This rearrangement joins TRBV27 to TRBJ1-5, with no clear D. Written as DNA, the CDR3 is TGTGCCAGCAGTTTAGGATTCAATCAGCCCCAGCATTTT. Residues: CASSLGFNQPQHF.